This TCR beta chain was sequenced during a study of metastatic and nonmetastatic thyroid tumors. Study overall: Malignant and benign thyroid patients had repertoires compared in peripheral blood and tumor or nodule tissue. Study-wide results and caveats: When malignant thyroid tumors were compared with benign nodules, TCR beta diversity was reportedly significantly higher in the malignant tumors. This held in both blood and tumor samples.

A few counts support this clone. The antigen is undetermined. Per the germline V gene, CDR1 is SGHNT and CDR2 is YYREEE (reference sequence). The CDR3 runs 13 residues. Trimming removed 3 bases at V and 5 bases at J, with 11 bases between. Authors' data handling: Across clinicopathological groups, CDR3 differences served as the basis for building a distant-metastasis classifier for papillary thyroid cancer. TCRdb reassembled clones from the PCR reads with MiXCR. The V and J calls reflect TCRdb's pipeline rather than the authors' work. The sample holds tens of thousands of clones, approximately 24% seen once. Not a single patient had been given any form of treatment at any point before undergoing thyroid surgery.

The chain links TRBV5-4 to TRBJ2-5; the D is unclear. Sequencing used blood. The sequence was collected from a male donor with papillary thyroid cancer or a benign thyroid nodule (not recorded which). Some clones in this sample may be carry-over from other donors' samples. The CDR3 loop reads CASSSPKSETQYF. The CDR3 DNA sequence: TGTGCCAGCAGCTCGCCCAAGTCGGAGACCCAGTACTTC.